Listed below are T cell receptor beta chains from one sample, sequenced in a study of neoadjuvant nivolumab and ipilimumab in lung cancer. Using immunoSEQ multiplex PCR, the repertoire was profiled, and TCRdb retains in-frame clones only, with some absent. This table has roughly 49,000 clones, approximately 90% appearing once. The specimen comprised blood, sampled before neoadjuvant nivolumab, alone or with ipilimumab. The source of these receptors is an adult with non-small cell lung cancer. Some clones in this sample may be carry-over from other donors' samples. CDR3s include the opening cysteine and the closing phenylalanine or tryptophan. A D gene is named only where the DNA matches it firmly. Only part of the rows carry a size: once, few, many, or a class if the clone is expanded.

d_gene	v_gene	abundance	j_gene	CDR3aa	CDR3nt
TRBD1	TRBV6-5	-	TRBJ1-1	CASSYQGQFTEAFF	TGTGCCAGCAGTTACCAGGGACAGTTCACTGAAGCTTTCTTT
-	TRBV11-2	-	TRBJ2-5	CASSLRVAGASQETQYF	TGTGCCAGCAGCTTAAGGGTGGCGGGGGCCTCCCAAGAGACCCAGTACTTC
-	TRBV9	-	TRBJ1-2	CASSPQAGTYGYTF	TGTGCCAGCAGCCCCCAGGCAGGGACCTATGGCTACACCTTC
TRBD1	TRBV29-1	-	TRBJ1-2	CSVDRPGGGGYTF	TGCAGCGTTGATCGGCCAGGGGGGGGTGGCTACACCTTC
-	TRBV20-1	few	TRBJ1-2	CSALSGGGYTF	TGCAGTGCTCTCTCGGGGGGAGGCTACACCTTC
-	TRBV9	-	TRBJ2-2	CASSASSAGELFF	TGTGCCAGCAGCGCTAGCTCTGCTGGGGAGCTGTTTTTT
-	TRBV25-1	-	TRBJ2-1	CASTGLGANEQFF	TGTGCCAGCACGGGGCTGGGGGCCAATGAGCAGTTCTTC
-	TRBV6-4	-	TRBJ2-1	CASSARPGEGNEQFF	TGTGCCAGCAGTGCCCGACCCGGAGAGGGCAATGAGCAGTTCTTC
-	TRBV11-2	-	TRBJ2-7	CASSPTVLSYEQYF	TGTGCCAGCAGTCCGACTGTCCTCTCCTACGAGCAGTACTTC
-	TRBV25-1	-	TRBJ2-5	CASSEYIQETQYF	TGTGCCAGCAGTGAATATATTCAAGAGACCCAGTACTTC
TRBD2	TRBV7-6	once	TRBJ2-7	CASSLGTSGRNEQYF	TGTGCCAGCAGCTTAGGGACTAGCGGGAGGAACGAGCAGTACTTC
TRBD1	TRBV4-3	-	TRBJ1-1	CASSQGNRGGDTEAFF	TGCGCCAGCAGCCAAGGGAACAGGGGTGGCGACACTGAAGCTTTCTTT
TRBD1	TRBV27	-	TRBJ1-2	CASSYRDRGHGYTF	TGTGCCAGCAGTTACCGAGACAGGGGGCATGGCTACACCTTC
-	TRBV15	few	TRBJ1-2	CATSRDRNDYGYTF	TGTGCCACCAGCAGAGATAGGAATGACTATGGCTACACCTTC
-	TRBV5-1	-	TRBJ2-1	CASSADYNEQFF	TGCGCCAGCAGCGCCGACTACAATGAGCAGTTCTTC
TRBD1	TRBV30	-	TRBJ2-5	CAWSVTGTGLRGDQYF	TGTGCCTGGAGTGTCACCGGGACAGGGCTTCGCGGGGACCAGTACTTC
-	TRBV7-9	-	TRBJ1-5	CASSPSGASNQPQHF	TGTGCCAGCAGCCCTAGTGGCGCAAGCAATCAGCCCCAGCATTTT
TRBD2	TRBV4-2	-	TRBJ2-1	CASSQGSAGDYNEQFF	TGTGCCAGCAGCCAAGGGTCGGCGGGAGACTACAATGAGCAGTTCTTC
-	TRBV15	once	TRBJ2-5	CATSVMHQETQYF	TGTGCCACCAGCGTAATGCACCAAGAGACCCAGTACTTC
-	TRBV5-4	once	TRBJ2-3	CASSFPSEDTQYF	TGTGCCAGCAGCTTCCCTAGCGAGGATACGCAGTATTTT
-	TRBV6-1	-	TRBJ2-7	CASSESQDGPYEQYF	TGTGCCAGCAGTGAATCTCAGGACGGCCCCTACGAGCAGTACTTC
-	TRBV18	-	TRBJ2-5	CASSPPLETQYF	TGTGCCAGCTCACCACCGTTAGAGACCCAGTACTTC
-	TRBV4-1	-	TRBJ1-1	CASSQGDIPLRTEAFF	TGCGCCAGCAGCCAAGGTGACATCCCCTTGAGGACTGAAGCTTTCTTT
TRBD2	TRBV5-1	-	TRBJ2-7	CASSTGGSGYEQYF	TGCGCCAGCAGCACAGGCGGGAGTGGGTACGAGCAGTACTTC
-	TRBV27	-	TRBJ2-7	CASTLVWASSYEQYF	TGTGCCAGCACCCTAGTCTGGGCGAGCTCCTACGAGCAGTACTTC
TRBD1	TRBV19	-	TRBJ2-7	CATKDRDYEQYF	TGTGCCACCAAGGACAGGGACTACGAGCAGTACTTC
-	TRBV30	-	TRBJ1-3	CASDRPGNTIYF	TGTGCCTCTGACAGGCCTGGAAACACCATATATTTT
TRBD1	TRBV11-2	-	TRBJ1-1	CASSPDRALEAFF	TGTGCCAGCAGCCCGGACAGGGCCCTAGAAGCTTTCTTT
-	TRBV5-1	-	TRBJ2-1	CASSFGQSLNEQFF	TGCGCCAGCAGCTTCGGACAGTCTCTCAATGAGCAGTTCTTC
-	TRBV11-2	few	TRBJ1-1	CASSLEFGALRTEAFF	TGTGCCAGCAGCTTAGAATTTGGGGCCTTGAGAACTGAAGCTTTCTTT
-	TRBV6-5	once	TRBJ1-1	CASSSPTGRNTEAFF	TGTGCCAGCAGTTCCCCTACAGGCAGGAACACTGAAGCTTTCTTT
-	TRBV14	-	TRBJ1-2	CASSTSLRPGGYTF	TGTGCCAGCAGCACCTCTTTAAGGCCTGGGGGCTACACCTTC
TRBD2	TRBV5-6	-	TRBJ2-7	CASSHRGGSGRPREQYF	TGTGCCAGCAGCCACCGGGGGGGTAGCGGGAGGCCGAGGGAGCAGTACTTC
TRBD2	TRBV11-2	-	TRBJ2-1	CASSLVLYSGTSGNEQFF	TGTGCCAGCAGCTTAGTCTTATATTCCGGGACTAGCGGGAATGAGCAGTTCTTC
TRBD2	TRBV9	-	TRBJ2-5	CASSAPGGGETQYF	TGTGCCAGCAGCGCGCCTGGGGGGGGAGAGACCCAGTACTTC
-	TRBV6-5	-	TRBJ1-5	CASTPGSGGNQPQHF	TGTGCCAGCACCCCTGGATCGGGCGGCAATCAGCCCCAGCATTTT
TRBD1	TRBV18	-	TRBJ2-1	CASSPNAGTGGSFF	TGTGCCAGCTCACCTAACGCTGGGACAGGGGGCTCGTTCTTC
-	TRBV7-8	once	TRBJ2-7	CASSLVKATYEQYF	TGTGCCAGCAGCTTAGTGAAGGCCACCTACGAGCAGTACTTC
-	TRBV5-6	-	TRBJ2-2	CASSLQTGELFF	TGTGCCAGCAGCTTGCAGACCGGGGAGCTGTTTTTT
TRBD1	TRBV11-2	-	TRBJ1-1	CASSLVRMGQPFF	TGTGCCAGCAGCTTAGTAAGGATGGGACAGCCTTTCTTT
-	TRBV7-3	-	TRBJ2-3	CASSLNPPDTQYF	TGTGCCAGCAGCTTAAACCCTCCAGATACGCAGTATTTT
-	TRBV30	-	TRBJ1-5	CAWRGERYQPQHF	TGTGCCTGGAGAGGTGAGAGATATCAGCCCCAGCATTTT
TRBD1	TRBV29-1	-	TRBJ1-2	CSVELDRSGVVRGYTF	TGCAGCGTTGAGTTGGACAGGTCGGGGGTAGTACGAGGCTACACCTTC
TRBD1	TRBV5-1	-	TRBJ2-2	CASSPKGTANTGELFF	TGCGCCAGCAGCCCCAAGGGGACAGCGAACACCGGGGAGCTGTTTTTT
-	TRBV19	-	TRBJ1-1	CASTPILAGTVNTEAFF	TGTGCCAGTACCCCTATCTTAGCGGGGACGGTGAACACTGAAGCTTTCTTT
-	TRBV29-1	-	TRBJ1-1	CSADRGSGTEAFF	TGCAGCGCCGACCGGGGAAGTGGGACTGAAGCTTTCTTT
TRBD2	TRBV6-5	-	TRBJ2-7	CASSYSKREVYEQYF	TGTGCCAGCAGTTACTCAAAGCGGGAGGTCTACGAGCAGTACTTC
-	TRBV10-3	-	TRBJ1-2	CAISEGRSGGYTF	TGTGCCATCAGTGAGGGCCGTTCGGGTGGCTACACCTTC
TRBD2	TRBV2	-	TRBJ2-7	CASSSGLAGVSEQYF	TGTGCCAGCAGTTCAGGACTAGCGGGAGTTAGCGAGCAGTACTTC
-	TRBV10-3	-	TRBJ1-4	CAISESRGSTNEKLFF	TGTGCCATCAGTGAGTCGAGGGGATCAACTAATGAAAAACTGTTTTTT
-	TRBV19	-	TRBJ2-7	CASSLSAATRSEQYF	TGTGCCAGTAGTCTCTCGGCGGCCACCCGCAGCGAGCAGTACTTC
-	TRBV2	-	TRBJ1-2	CASSEAYYYGYTF	TGTGCCAGCAGTGAAGCTTATTACTATGGCTACACCTTC
-	TRBV30	-	TRBJ1-1	CAWIRLNLGPLNTEAFF	TGTGCCTGGATTAGACTCAACCTGGGACCGCTTAACACTGAAGCTTTCTTT
-	TRBV4-1	once	TRBJ1-1	CASSQDSNRMNTEAFF	TGCGCCAGCAGCCAAGATTCGAACAGAATGAACACTGAAGCTTTCTTT